The 20 T cell receptor beta chains listed next were all sequenced from one sample in a study of PD-1 blockade in classical Hodgkin lymphoma. Relapse after autologous stem cell transplantation occurred in every patient, and brentuximab vedotin exposure varied. Profiled with immunoSEQ multiplex PCR; TCRdb holds only in-frame clones, not every one. The data hold around 100,000 clones, with roughly 91% observed a single time. The sequenced sample was peripheral blood mononuclear cells (PBMCs), obtained before the second cycle of nivolumab. Every receptor here comes from a human donor with classical Hodgkin lymphoma.

The rearrangement joins TRBV6-1 to TRBJ2-7, with 7 bases matching TRBD1. There are 14 residues in the CDR3. Trimming cost V 6 bases and J 2 bases; bases outside gene matches: 7. Looked up from germline, CDR1 is MNHNS and CDR2 is SASEGT. In DNA, the CDR3 is TGTGCCAGCAGCGGAACGGGACAGACCTACGAGCAGTACTTC. As protein: CASSGTGQTYEQYF.

The chain couples TRBV29-1 to TRBJ2-7; the D is unclear. Germline-derived CDR1 and CDR2 are SQVTM and ANQGSEA. The CDR3 has 12 residues. V was shortened by 2 bases and J by 6 bases, with 11 bases between the two germline ends. CDR3 nucleotide sequence: TGCAGCGTTGAACTTCCAGGCCGCGAGCAGTACTTC. Its protein is CSVELPGREQYF.

The chain is built from TRBV4-3 and TRBJ2-7; D remains ambiguous. CDR1 and CDR2 (germline): LGHNA, YSLEER. V lost 5 bases, J lost 6 bases, and 14 bases lay in between. The CDR3 covers 13 residues. The CDR3 sequence: CASSGTAWGEQYF. Written as DNA, the CDR3 is TGCGCCAGCAGCGGAACGGCATGGGGCGAGCAGTACTTC.

V usage is TRBV6-4 and J usage is TRBJ2-3, with 8 bases lining up with TRBD2. Germline CDR1 reads MRHNA; CDR2 reads SNTAGT. The V segment lost 7 bases and the J segment 2 bases; nucleotides outside the gene matches: 8. This CDR3 has 15 amino acids. The CDR3 sequence: CASTPLAGSTDTQYF. The CDR3 DNA reads TGTGCCAGCACTCCGTTAGCGGGATCCACAGATACGCAGTATTTT.

This chain links TRBV27 with TRBJ2-4; D call uncertain. Germline CDR1 and CDR2: MNHEY and SMNVEV (reference sequence). The CDR3 extends over 15 amino acids. Deletions cut 6 bases from V and 2 bases from J, with 14 bases between. In DNA form, the CDR3 reads TGTGCCAGCAGCCCAGACCTTCTACCCAAAAACATTCAGTACTTC. It encodes CASSPDLLPKNIQYF.

The rearrangement joins TRBV7-9 to TRBJ2-2, with D unresolved. V was trimmed by 4 bases and J by 0 bases, leaving 9 bases between them. Germline values: CDR1 SEHNR, CDR2 FQNEAQ (reference sequence). The CDR3 spans 15 residues. CDR3 in amino acids: CASSSTVANTGELFF. Here the CDR3 DNA reads TGTGCCAGCAGCTCAACGGTAGCGAACACCGGGGAGCTGTTTTTT.

V and J are TRBV6-6 and TRBJ1-1; weak D call: TRBD1 (5 bases). The V end lost 2 bases, the J end lost 0 bases, and 7 bases lay between the germline ends. This CDR3 spans 14 amino acids. Per the germline V gene, CDR1 is MNHNY and CDR2 is SVGAGI (reference sequence). In DNA, the CDR3 is TGTGCCAGCAGTTACGGGGGGGTGAACACTGAAGCTTTCTTT. Translation gives CASSYGGVNTEAFF.

The DNA of the CDR3 is TGTGCCAGCAGGGGGACCCGGGGGTACACTGAAGCTTTCTTT. Translated, it gives CASRGTRGYTEAFF. This chain uses TRBV2 with TRBJ1-1; D possibly corresponds to TRBD1 (5 bases). The CDR3 covers 14 residues. Trimming took off 6 bases at V and 3 bases at J, with 14 bases between the two ends. The V gene's germline CDR1 is SNHLY and CDR2 FYNNEI.

The chain has TRBV18 and TRBJ1-5, with 12 bases aligning to TRBD1. The V gene end was trimmed by 0 bases and the J gene end by 2 bases; junction bases not matched to a gene: 5. The CDR3 covers 18 residues. The V gene's germline CDR1 is KGHSH and CDR2 LQKENI. The CDR3 here is CASSPPGQGAGGNQPQHF. CDR3 coding DNA: TGTGCCAGCTCACCACCGGGACAGGGGGCAGGAGGCAATCAGCCCCAGCATTTT.

This chain connects TRBV30 to TRBJ1-3, with unresolved D. V lost 6 bases, J lost 3 bases, and 6 bases lay in between. Germline V CDR1 and CDR2: GTSNPN, SVGIG (reference sequence). This CDR3 is 11 amino acids long. The CDR3 coding sequence is TGTGCCTGCAGCGTTGGAAACACCATATATTTT. Amino acids: CACSVGNTIYF.

This clone appeared a few times. The chain has TRBV28 and TRBJ1-2; TRBD1 agrees at 8 bases. The germline V gene has CDR1 MDHEN and CDR2 SYDVKM. CDR3 length: 16 amino acids. With V trimmed by 3 bases and J by 4 bases, 10 bases remained unmatched. The CDR3 loop is CASSFLPGTGVYGYTF. The CDR3 nucleotides read TGTGCCAGCAGTTTTCTTCCAGGGACAGGAGTCTATGGCTACACCTTC.

V and J are TRBV19 and TRBJ2-4; 10 positions agree with TRBD2. This CDR3 is 16 amino acids long. The V gene end was trimmed by 4 bases and the J gene end by 0 bases; junction bases not matched to a gene: 3. CDR1 and CDR2 (germline): LNHDA, SQIVND (reference sequence). CDR3 loop: CASSKWTSGAKNIQYF. CDR3 DNA: TGTGCCAGTAGTAAATGGACTAGCGGAGCCAAAAACATTCAGTACTTC.

The genes are TRBV30 and TRBJ2-3; perhaps TRBD1 as D (5 bases). The CDR3 is 15 residues long. CDR1 and CDR2 from the germline V gene are GTSNPN and SVGIG (reference sequence). V lost 0 bases and J lost 4, with 14 bases in between. CDR3 DNA sequence: TGTGCCTGGAGTGTAAGAAGGGGTGGCCCAGATACGCAGTATTTT. Protein: CAWSVRRGGPDTQYF.

The V and J genes are TRBV4-3 and TRBJ2-1; 10 positions match TRBD1. Germline V CDR1 and CDR2: LGHNA, YSLEER. After removal of 0 bases from V and 12 bases from J, the junction contained 11 bases not matched to a gene. The CDR3 consists of 16 residues. The CDR3 spells CASSQDPGQGSYGQFF. The DNA of the CDR3 is TGCGCCAGCAGCCAAGATCCGGGACAGGGGTCTTATGGGCAGTTCTTC.

The CDR3 DNA sequence: TGTGCCAGCAGTTTCGGATCAGGTCCTTTTGGCTACACCTTC. Residues: CASSFGSGPFGYTF. The V call is TRBV28, the J call TRBJ1-2, with D unclear. There are 14 residues in the CDR3. V was clipped by 3 bases and J by 7 bases, with 15 bases between them. Germline CDR1 MDHEN, CDR2 SYDVKM.

This chain connects TRBV18 to TRBJ1-1; a possible D gene is TRBD1 (5 bases). The CDR3 extends over 15 amino acids. Deletions cut 1 base from V and 2 bases from J, with 11 bases between. The germline V gene has CDR1 KGHSH and CDR2 LQKENI. The CDR3 coding sequence is TGTGCCAGCTCACCACGACAGCTGATCAACACTGAAGCTTTCTTT. Its protein is CASSPRQLINTEAFF.

The gene calls are TRBV25-1 and TRBJ2-5, with TRBD1 matching 10 bases. Germline values: CDR1 MGHDK, CDR2 SYGVNS. J lost 3 bases, V lost 6 bases, and 4 bases had no gene match. The CDR3 consists of 14 residues. CDR3 region: CASRGDRGKETQYF. The CDR3 DNA reads as TGTGCCAGCAGGGGGGACAGGGGAAAAGAGACCCAGTACTTC.

The rearrangement uses TRBV2 and TRBJ1-1, with 7 nucleotides matching TRBD1. The length of the CDR3 is 14 residues. The V segment lost 6 bases and the J segment 7 bases; nucleotides outside the gene matches: 11. Germline values: CDR1 SNHLY, CDR2 FYNNEI. The CDR3 reads CASRAQQGWDEAFF. The DNA of the CDR3 is TGTGCCAGCAGGGCCCAACAGGGGTGGGATGAAGCTTTCTTT.

The J gene is TRBJ2-7, the V gene TRBV9, with 8 bases lining up with TRBD2. Germline values: CDR1 SGDLS, CDR2 YYNGEE. V shed 3 bases, J shed 3 bases, and the junction held 8 bases outside the gene matches. CDR3 length: 15 amino acids. CDR3 sequence: CASSGGGGPGYEQYF. CDR3 DNA: TGTGCCAGCAGCGGGGGCGGGGGGCCGGGCTACGAGCAGTACTTC.

The chain couples TRBV6-1 to TRBJ1-1; 7 nucleotides agree with TRBD1. Germline trimming cut 6 bases from V and 7 bases from J; bases unmatched to any gene: 8. This CDR3 comprises 13 residues. CDR1 and CDR2 from the germline V gene are MNHNS and SASEGT. DNA for the CDR3: TGTGCCAGCAGACTGGACAGGCTGGTTGAAGCTTTCTTT. Translating it yields CASRLDRLVEAFF.